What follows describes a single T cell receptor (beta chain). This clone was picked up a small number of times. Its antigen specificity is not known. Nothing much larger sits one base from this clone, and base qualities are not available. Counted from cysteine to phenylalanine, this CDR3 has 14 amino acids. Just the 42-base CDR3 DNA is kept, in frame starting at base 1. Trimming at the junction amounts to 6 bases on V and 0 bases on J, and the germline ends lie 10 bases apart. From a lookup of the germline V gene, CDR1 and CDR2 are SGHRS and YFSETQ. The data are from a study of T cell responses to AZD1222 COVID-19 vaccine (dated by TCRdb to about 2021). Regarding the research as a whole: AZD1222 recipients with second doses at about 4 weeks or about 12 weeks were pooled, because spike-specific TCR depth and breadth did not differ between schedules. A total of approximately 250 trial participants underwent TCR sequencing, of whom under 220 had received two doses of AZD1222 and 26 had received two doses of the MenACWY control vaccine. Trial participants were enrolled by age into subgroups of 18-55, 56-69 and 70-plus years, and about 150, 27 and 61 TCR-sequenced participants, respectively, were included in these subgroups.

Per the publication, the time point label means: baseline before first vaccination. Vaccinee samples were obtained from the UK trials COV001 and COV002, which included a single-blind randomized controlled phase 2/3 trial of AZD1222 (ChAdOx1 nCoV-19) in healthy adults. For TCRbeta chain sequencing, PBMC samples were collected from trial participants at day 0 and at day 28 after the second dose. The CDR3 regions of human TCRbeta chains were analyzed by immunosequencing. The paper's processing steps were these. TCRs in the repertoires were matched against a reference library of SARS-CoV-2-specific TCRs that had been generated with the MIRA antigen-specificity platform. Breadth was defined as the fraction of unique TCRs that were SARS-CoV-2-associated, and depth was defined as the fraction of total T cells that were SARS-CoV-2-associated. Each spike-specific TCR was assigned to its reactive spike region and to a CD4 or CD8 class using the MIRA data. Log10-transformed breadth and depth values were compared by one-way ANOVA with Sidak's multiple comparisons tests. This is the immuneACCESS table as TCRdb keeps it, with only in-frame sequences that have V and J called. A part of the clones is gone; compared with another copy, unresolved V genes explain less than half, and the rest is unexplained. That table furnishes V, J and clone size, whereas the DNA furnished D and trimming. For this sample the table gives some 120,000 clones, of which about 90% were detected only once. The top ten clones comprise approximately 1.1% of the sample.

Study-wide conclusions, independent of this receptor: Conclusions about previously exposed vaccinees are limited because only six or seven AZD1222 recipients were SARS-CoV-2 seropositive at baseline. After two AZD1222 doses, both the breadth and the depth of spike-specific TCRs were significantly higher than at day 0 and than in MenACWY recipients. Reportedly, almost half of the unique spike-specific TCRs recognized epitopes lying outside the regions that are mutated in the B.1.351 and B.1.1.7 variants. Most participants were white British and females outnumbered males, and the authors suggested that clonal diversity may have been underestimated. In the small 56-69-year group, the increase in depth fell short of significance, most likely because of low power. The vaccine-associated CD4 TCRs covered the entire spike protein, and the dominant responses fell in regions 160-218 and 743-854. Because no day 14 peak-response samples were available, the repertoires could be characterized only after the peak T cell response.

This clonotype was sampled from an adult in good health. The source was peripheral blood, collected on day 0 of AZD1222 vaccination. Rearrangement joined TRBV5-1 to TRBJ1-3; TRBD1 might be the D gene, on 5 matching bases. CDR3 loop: CASTKTGSGNTIYF. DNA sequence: TGCGCCAGCACCAAAACAGGCTCTGGAAACACCATATATTTT.